The 24 T cell receptor beta chains given below trace back to one sample, sequenced in a study of T cell changes during pregnancy in multiple sclerosis. Here immunoSEQ multiplex PCR was the method, and the copy in TCRdb shows in-frame clones only, minus some. The sample lists about 40,000 clones, roughly 90% seen once, with approximately 5% in the top ten. The specimen comprised peripheral blood, sampled in the second trimester of pregnancy. All receptors derive from a female donor in good health, enrolled as a control in a pregnancy study.

In this sample, this clone turned up a few times. The V and J genes are TRBV27 and TRBJ2-3, with D perhaps TRBD1 (6 bases). This CDR3 is built from 16 residues. The germline V gene encodes CDR1 MNHEY and CDR2 SMNVEV (reference sequence). V lost 1 base and J 4 bases, leaving 15 bases between the germline ends. This CDR3 is CASSLYDRLSPDTQYF. DNA for the CDR3: TGTGCCAGCAGTTTATACGACAGGCTTAGCCCAGATACGCAGTATTTT.

The chain combines TRBV2 with TRBJ2-4, with a tentative D call TRBD1 (6 bases). Per germline, CDR1 SNHLY and CDR2 FYNNEI. V was clipped by 0 bases and J by 6 bases, with 9 bases between them. The CDR3 has 14 residues. CDR3 residues: CASSEADSLNIQYF. CDR3 nucleotides: TGTGCCAGCAGTGAAGCGGACAGCCTAAACATTCAGTACTTC.

This chain links TRBV27 with TRBJ1-1, with 8 bases identical to TRBD1. CDR3 length equals 12 residues. V was pared by 5 bases and J by 9 bases, with 5 bases of the junction left unmatched. In germline, CDR1 is MNHEY, CDR2 SMNVEV (reference sequence). The CDR3 loop reads CASSPGTGKAFF. The CDR3, as DNA: TGTGCCAGCAGTCCTGGGACAGGCAAAGCTTTCTTT.

This CDR3 is CASSLGTSGRPTDTQYF. The CDR3 DNA reads as TGTGCCAGCAGCTTAGGGACTAGCGGGAGGCCCACAGATACGCAGTATTTT. The chain employs TRBV11-2 and TRBJ2-3; TRBD2 aligns across 14 bases. CDR3 size: 17 residues. Germline CDR1 and CDR2: SGHAT and FQNNGV. The junction had 2 bases not matched to a gene; V was cut back by 1 base and J by 2 bases.

The rearrangement links TRBV7-2 to TRBJ1-5; D is uncertain. The germline V gene has CDR1 SGHTA and CDR2 FQGNSA. The CDR3 contains 13 residues. Trimming took 5 bases from V and 5 from J, leaving 10 bases between them. This CDR3 is CASSRRSDQPQHF. The CDR3, as DNA: TGTGCCAGCAGCCGTCGGAGTGATCAGCCCCAGCATTTT.

DNA of the CDR3: TGTGCCATCAGGACGGATAGCTCGAACACTGAAGCTTTCTTT. Its protein is CAIRTDSSNTEAFF. This chain connects TRBV10-3 to TRBJ1-1; D is unresolved. The CDR3 spans 14 residues. Trimming removed 6 bases at V and 1 base at J, with 12 bases between. Per germline, CDR1 ENHRY and CDR2 SYGVKD.

V gene TRBV19 combines with J gene TRBJ1-2; 7 bases agree with TRBD1. The V and J ends lost 7 bases and 0 bases, in that order; junction bases with no gene match: 8. This CDR3 is built from 15 residues. Germline CDR1 LNHDA, CDR2 SQIVND (reference sequence). The CDR3 region has the DNA TGTGCCAGTAAGCTTGGACAGGCCACTAACTATGGCTACACCTTC. Translated, it gives CASKLGQATNYGYTF.

The DNA of the CDR3 is TGTGCTAGTGGTCCGGGGACTAGCGGGAGGGGAGAGCAGTACTTC. Its translation is CASGPGTSGRGEQYF. The chain recombines TRBV12-5 with TRBJ2-7; 16 bases map to TRBD2. The ends lost 5 bases at V and 7 bases at J; junction bases unmatched: 5. The CDR3 runs to 15 residues. From germline, CDR1 is LGHNT and CDR2 FRNRAP. Variable domain in full (rest from reference TRBV12-5 and TRBJ2-7): DARVTQTPRHKVTEMGQEVTMRCQPILGHNTVFWYRQTMMQGLELLAYFRNRAPLDDSGMPKDRFSAEMPDATLATLKIQPSEPRDSAVYFCASGPGTSGRGEQYFGPGTRLTVT.

The chain links TRBV4-1 to TRBJ1-1; 12 positions match TRBD1. CDR3 length equals 16 residues. CDR1 MGHRA and CDR2 YSYEKL come from the germline V gene. Trimming removed 4 bases from V and 2 bases from J; junction bases left unmatched: 5. CDR3: CASSRQGTGGNTEAFF. In nucleotides, the CDR3 is TGCGCCAGCAGCCGGCAAGGGACAGGGGGCAACACTGAAGCTTTCTTT.

This chain joins TRBV5-4 and TRBJ2-7; 9 nucleotides match TRBD1. The CDR3 has 15 residues. V was clipped by 2 bases and J by 4 bases; unmatched bases: 7. CDR1 and CDR2 (germline): SGHNT, YYREEE (reference sequence). CDR3 nucleotides: TGTGCCAGCAGCTTCCGGGACAGGGAAAAGTACGAGCAGTACTTC. It translates to CASSFRDREKYEQYF.

This clone was seen only once. The rearrangement joins TRBV10-2 to TRBJ2-1; 10 bases are a match to TRBD2. The CDR3 sequence is 15 residues long. After removal of 6 bases from V and 3 bases from J, the junction contained 5 bases not matched to a gene. Germline-derived CDR1 and CDR2 are WSHSY and SAAADI. The CDR3 sequence is CASRETSGDYNEQFF. Here the CDR3 DNA reads TGCGCCAGCAGAGAAACTAGCGGGGACTACAATGAGCAGTTCTTC.

This chain connects TRBV5-4 to TRBJ2-3, with D uncertain. Trimming stripped 1 base from V and 4 bases from J, with 4 bases between. The germline gives CDR1 SGHNT, CDR2 YYREEE (reference sequence). The length of the CDR3 is 12 residues. CDR3 loop: CASSLLADTQYF. The DNA of the CDR3 is TGTGCCAGCAGCTTGCTTGCAGATACGCAGTATTTT.

The V call is TRBV29-1, the J call TRBJ2-7, with 9 bases that match TRBD1. The length of the CDR3 is 17 residues. Germline CDR1 is SQVTM and CDR2 is ANQGSEA. With 4 bases clipped from V and 5 bases from J, the junction kept 18 bases outside the gene matches. The CDR3 loop reads CSVALARDRELTNEQYF. The CDR3 nucleotides read TGCAGCGTTGCCTTGGCCCGGGACAGGGAACTAACAAACGAGCAGTACTTC.

The rearrangement uses TRBV5-6 and TRBJ1-1; possible D gene TRBD1, 6 bases. Per the germline V gene, CDR1 is SGHDT and CDR2 is YYEEEE. The ends were cut back, 0 bases at V and 3 bases at J, with 18 bases in the middle. The length of the CDR3 is 17 residues. CDR3 in DNA: TGTGCCAGCAGCTTGGTCCGGCTCAGGGGTTGGGACACTGAAGCTTTCTTT. As protein: CASSLVRLRGWDTEAFF.

A word on this clone: The junction departs from the called germline gene at one end, perhaps through a read error. The V and J genes are TRBV7-7 and TRBJ2-7, with 7 bases fitting TRBD2. Germline CDR1 is SSHAT and CDR2 is FNYEAQ (reference sequence). This CDR3 is 13 amino acids long. This chain's CDR3 is CASSPLGGSEQYF. DNA of the CDR3: TGTGCTAGCAGCCCCCTGGGAGGGTCCGAGCAGTACTTC.

This sequence joins TRBV7-9 and TRBJ1-1, with a weak D call TRBD1 (5 bases). The V end was cut by 5 bases, the J end by 7 bases, with 14 bases between. The length of the CDR3 is 13 residues. Germline V gene data show CDR1 as SEHNR and CDR2 as FQNEAQ (reference sequence). Here the CDR3 DNA reads TGTGCCAGCAGCCCTGGGGCCCTTTTTGAAGCTTTCTTT. It encodes CASSPGALFEAFF.

The rearrangement links TRBV27 to TRBJ1-5, with D possibly matching TRBD1 (5 bases). Germline CDR1 and CDR2: MNHEY and SMNVEV (reference sequence). This CDR3 contains 16 residues. V lost 2 bases and J 3 bases, leaving 14 bases between the germline ends. The CDR3 sequence is CASSLGGSTTNQPQHF. The CDR3 bases are TGTGCCAGCAGTTTAGGGGGGTCCACTACCAATCAGCCCCAGCATTTT.

This sequence joins TRBV5-4 and TRBJ2-7; D may correspond to TRBD1 or TRBD2 (5 bases each). Looked up from germline, CDR1 is SGHNT and CDR2 is YYREEE (reference sequence). The CDR3 runs 13 residues. Trimming pared 4 bases from V and 3 bases from J, leaving 11 bases between. The CDR3 region has the DNA TGTGCCAGCAGCCTGGGACGGGACTACGAGCAGTACTTC. It codes for CASSLGRDYEQYF.

J is TRBJ2-5 and V is TRBV10-3, with TRBD2 identical over 7 bases. Germline CDR1 reads ENHRY; CDR2 reads SYGVKD. V dropped 2 bases and J dropped 4; count of bases not matched to a gene: 10. The CDR3 has 16 residues. The CDR3 sequence is CAISEPHLADGETQYF. The CDR3 region has the DNA TGTGCCATCAGTGAGCCCCATCTAGCGGATGGAGAGACCCAGTACTTC.

The V gene is TRBV27, the J gene TRBJ2-1; TRBD2 aligns across 8 bases. The CDR3 is 13 amino acids. The V and J ends lost 7 bases and 8 bases, in that order; junction bases with no gene match: 7. The germline V gene encodes CDR1 MNHEY and CDR2 SMNVEV (reference sequence). Written as DNA, the CDR3 is TGTGCCAGCACCGAGCGGGAGCAGGATGAGCAGTTCTTC. It is translated as CASTEREQDEQFF.

This chain uses TRBV19 with TRBJ2-7; D gene uncertain. This CDR3 region has 15 residues. The V and J ends lost 5 bases and 1 base respectively, with 15 bases between them. CDR1 is LNHDA, CDR2 SQIVND, per germline (reference sequence). The CDR3 region is CASSPRQSVSYEQYF. CDR3 bases: TGTGCCAGTAGTCCCAGGCAGTCGGTATCCTACGAGCAGTACTTC.

This sequence joins TRBV7-9 and TRBJ2-1; D ambiguous. CDR3 length equals 12 residues. V was pared by 5 bases and J by 12 bases, with 14 bases between. Germline V gene data show CDR1 as SEHNR and CDR2 as FQNEAQ (reference sequence). The CDR3 reads CASSQVAVGQFF. In nucleotides, the CDR3 is TGTGCCAGCAGCCAGGTTGCAGTAGGGCAGTTCTTC.

This chain uses TRBV19 with TRBJ2-7; no clear D. The CDR3 loop spans 14 amino acids. Per the germline V gene, CDR1 is LNHDA and CDR2 is SQIVND (reference sequence). Trimming pared 3 bases from V and 0 bases from J, leaving 9 bases between. The CDR3 spells CASSIGVGSYEQYF. The DNA of the CDR3 is TGTGCCAGTAGTATCGGTGTCGGCTCCTACGAGCAGTACTTC.

This rearrangement joins TRBV5-1 to TRBJ2-1; no clear D. The CDR3 has 12 residues. With 4 bases removed from V and 8 bases from J, the gap between germline ends came to 10 bases. Germline V gene data show CDR1 as SGHRS and CDR2 as YFSETQ. The CDR3 sequence is CASSPTADEQFF. In DNA, the CDR3 is TGCGCCAGCAGCCCCACGGCGGATGAGCAGTTCTTC.